This entry is about one T cell receptor (beta chain). Its target is not known. The sample originates from a study of vaccination effects on CD4 cells after COVID-19. Germline assignment: CDR1 SGHDT and CDR2 YYEEEE. The CDR3 covers 15 residues. V lost 3 bases to trimming and J lost 6 bases; unmatched junction nucleotides: 8. Sequencing in the ViraFEST assay came after antigen-specific CD4+ T cells had been expanded with viral peptide pools, which were used to stimulate PBMC. Having been cultured for about 10 days, the cells underwent CD4+ T cell isolation. No vaccinee had earlier SARS-CoV-2 infection, and nucleocapsid antibodies were negative. Clones were sequenced by immunoSEQ multiplex PCR, and TCRdb holds only the in-frame ones, with some missing. The sample contains around 79,000 clones, 78% of which appear only once.

Source: CD4+ T cells from PBMCs cultured with SARS-CoV-2 spike peptides, taken before COVID-19 vaccination. This receptor was obtained from a human donor who received a COVID-19 vaccine. The rearrangement links TRBV5-6 to TRBJ2-2; 7 bases line up with TRBD1. The CDR3 DNA reads TGTGCCAGCAGCTACGACAGGGCGAGGGCCGGGGAGCTGTTTTTT. Its protein is CASSYDRARAGELFF. The entire variable domain, with the rest obtained from reference TRBV5-6 and TRBJ2-2, is as follows: DAGVTQSPTHLIKTRGQQVTLRCSPKSGHDTVSWYQQALGQGPQFIFQYYEEEERQRGNFPDRFSGHQFPNYSSELNVNALLLGDSALYLCASSYDRARAGELFFGEGSRLTVL.